This T cell receptor (beta chain) was sequenced during a study of shared clonotypes between healthy human individuals. Study summary: For every donor, three CD4 naive, three CD4 memory, two CD8 naive and one CD8 memory plates were used.

Study conclusions and caveats: Clonotype sharing among donors, it was expected, would be affected by sequencing depth.

The CDR3 totals 18 residues. The V gene end was trimmed by 4 bases and the J gene end by 0 bases; junction bases not matched to a gene: 11. Looked up from germline, CDR1 is SGHTA and CDR2 is FQGTGA. To note about this clone: Its cognate antigen is unknown.

Original processing methods: ImmunoSEQ output held junction-only sequences without quality scores, so filtering differed. TCRdb's table, derived via immunoSEQ multiplex PCR, lists solely in-frame clones and lacks some. That table furnishes V, J and clone size, whereas the DNA furnished D and trimming. This sample carries under 1,100,000 clones, more than 75% of them seen once, and the ten largest clones take around 0.6%. The chain uses TRBV7-3 and TRBJ2-3; the match to TRBD1 covers 9 bases. Input material: memory CD4+ T cells from PBMCs. The sample's subset: CD45RA-negative fraction. The origin of this receptor is a man between 18 and 35 years old in good health. Some clones in this sample may be carry-over from other donors' samples. Here the CDR3 DNA reads TGTGCCAGCAGCTCCGGGACAGGGTTTGTAGCTAGCACAGATACGCAGTATTTT. Its protein is CASSSGTGFVASTDTQYF. Complete variable domain (other parts from reference TRBV7-3 and TRBJ2-3): GAGVSQTPSNKVTEKGKYVELRCDPISGHTALYWYRQSLGQGPEFLIYFQGTGAADDSGLPNDRFFAVRPEGSVSTLKIQRTERGDSAVYLCASSSGTGFVASTDTQYFGPGTRLTVL.